These 11 T cell receptor beta chains were sequenced from one sample in a study of T cells in tuberculosis. Libraries were prepared by immunoSEQ multiplex PCR; TCRdb keeps only in-frame clonotypes and omits some of them. The table includes tens of thousands of clones, around 94% detected once. Sequencing was carried out using PBMCs. These receptors were obtained from a donor aged 10 to 29 with latent tuberculosis or without tuberculosis infection.

The chain carries TRBV30 and TRBJ1-2; no firm D call. V lost 5 bases and J lost 1, with 11 bases in between. The CDR3 runs to 13 residues. CDR1 and CDR2 (germline): GTSNPN, SVGIG (reference sequence). The CDR3 DNA reads as TGTGCCTGGCTTCCGGGAGTTAACTATGGCTACACCTTC. This encodes CAWLPGVNYGYTF.

V usage is TRBV27 and J usage is TRBJ2-7, with 8 bases identical to TRBD1. The V and J ends lost 6 bases and 0 bases, in that order; junction bases with no gene match: 10. This CDR3 has 16 residues. Germline V gene data show CDR1 as MNHEY and CDR2 as SMNVEV (reference sequence). CDR3 in DNA: TGTGCCAGCAGCCCTGGCAGACAGGGGACCTCCTACGAGCAGTACTTC. As protein: CASSPGRQGTSYEQYF.

The chain uses TRBV2 and TRBJ2-7; TRBD1 is a possible D gene (5 bases). This CDR3 is built from 14 residues. The V end was cut by 6 bases, the J end by 0 bases, with 12 bases between. Germline V CDR1 and CDR2: SNHLY, FYNNEI. CDR3 sequence: CASRRQFGSYEQYF. For the CDR3, the DNA is TGTGCCAGCAGGAGACAGTTTGGCTCCTACGAGCAGTACTTC.

The chain recombines TRBV4-3 with TRBJ1-2; the match to TRBD1 covers 8 bases. The J segment lost 2 bases and the V segment lost 3 bases, leaving 5 bases of the junction unmatched. This CDR3 has 15 amino acids. From germline, CDR1 is LGHNA and CDR2 YSLEER. The CDR3 region is CASSQDYRGNYGYTF. The CDR3 nucleotides are TGCGCCAGCAGCCAGGATTACAGGGGGAACTATGGCTACACCTTC.

The count of this clone is one. CDR3 residues: CASSRLDGGDQPQHF. The CDR3 coding sequence is TGTGCCAGTAGCAGGCTCGATGGGGGGGATCAGCCCCAGCATTTT. This chain links TRBV19 with TRBJ1-5, with D possibly TRBD1 on 5 matching bases. Deletions cut 6 bases from V and 5 bases from J, with 17 bases between. CDR1 is LNHDA, CDR2 SQIVND, per germline (reference sequence). The CDR3 length is 15 residues.

The chain couples TRBV28 to TRBJ2-2; 10 bases fit TRBD2. In germline, CDR1 is MDHEN, CDR2 SYDVKM. The CDR3 is 17 amino acids. The J segment lost 5 bases and the V segment lost 5 bases, leaving 11 bases of the junction unmatched. CDR3 protein: CASSPPASGSGTGELFF. As DNA, the CDR3 is TGTGCCAGCAGTCCCCCGGCTAGCGGGAGTGGGACCGGGGAGCTGTTTTTT.

Worth noting for this clone: A junction end diverges from the germline sequence, so it may reflect a read error. The chain is built from TRBV7-7 and TRBJ1-5; D is possibly TRBD1 (6 bases). This CDR3 is 13 amino acids long. The germline CDR1 and CDR2 sequences are SSHAT and FNYEAQ (reference sequence). CDR3 amino acids: CASSLDRNQPQHF. The CDR3 DNA sequence: TGTGCTAGCAGCTTAGACAGGAATCAGCCCCAGCATTTT.

The J gene is TRBJ2-7, the V gene TRBV28, with TRBD2 identical over 10 bases. Per the germline V gene, CDR1 is MDHEN and CDR2 is SYDVKM. Trimming took 5 bases from V and 0 from J; bases not matched to a gene: 7. The CDR3 length is 16 residues. CDR3 nucleotide sequence: TGTGCCAGCAGTAAATATAGCGGGAGGAGCTCCTACGAGCAGTACTTC. Its protein is CASSKYSGRSSYEQYF. The whole variable domain, remainder taken from reference TRBV28 and TRBJ2-7, is DVKVTQSSRYLVKRTGEKVFLECVQDMDHENMFWYRQDPGLGLRLIYFSYDVKMKEKGDIPEGYSVSREKKERFSLILESASTNQTSMYLCASSKYSGRSSYEQYFGPGTRLTVT.

The chain couples TRBV11-3 to TRBJ2-2; D perhaps matches TRBD2 (7 bases). The germline V gene has CDR1 SGHNT and CDR2 YENEEA. The CDR3 extends over 14 amino acids. Between the trimmed V and J ends, which lost 5 bases and 5 bases, there was a span of 12 bases. The CDR3 DNA reads as TGTGCCAGCAGCATAGGGGGGGGTACCGGGGAGCTGTTTTTT. Amino acids: CASSIGGGTGELFF.

The chain recombines TRBV28 with TRBJ1-4, with 7 bases matching TRBD1. The CDR3 spans 15 residues. The V gene end was trimmed by 1 base and the J gene end by 8 bases; junction bases not matched to a gene: 7. Germline CDR1 is MDHEN and CDR2 is SYDVKM. The CDR3 spells CASSLLGGAGEKLFF. CDR3 DNA: TGTGCCAGCAGTTTATTAGGGGGCGCGGGGGAAAAACTGTTTTTT.

The rearrangement uses TRBV27 and TRBJ2-1, with 10 nucleotides matching TRBD2. There are 17 residues in the CDR3. Germline CDR1 reads MNHEY; CDR2 reads SMNVEV (reference sequence). J gave up 0 bases and V 5 bases, and 7 bases lay outside the gene matches. The CDR3 is CASSPRTSGISYNEQFF. CDR3 DNA sequence: TGTGCCAGCAGTCCACGGACTAGCGGTATCTCCTACAATGAGCAGTTCTTC.